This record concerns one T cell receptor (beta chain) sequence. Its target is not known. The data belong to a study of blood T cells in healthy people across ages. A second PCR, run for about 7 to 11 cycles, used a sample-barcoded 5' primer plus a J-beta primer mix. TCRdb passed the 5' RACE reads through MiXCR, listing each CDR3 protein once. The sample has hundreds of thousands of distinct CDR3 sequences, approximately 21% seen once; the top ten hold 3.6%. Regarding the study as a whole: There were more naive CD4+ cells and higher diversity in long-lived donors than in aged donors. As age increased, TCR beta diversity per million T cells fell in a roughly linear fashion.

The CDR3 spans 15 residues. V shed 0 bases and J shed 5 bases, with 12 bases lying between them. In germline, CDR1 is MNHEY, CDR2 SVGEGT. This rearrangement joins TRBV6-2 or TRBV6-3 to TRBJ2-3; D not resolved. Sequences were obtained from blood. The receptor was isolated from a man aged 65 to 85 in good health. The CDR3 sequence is CASSYSYGPGDTQYF. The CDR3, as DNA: TGTGCCAGCAGTTACTCATATGGTCCAGGAGATACGCAGTATTTT.